The rows below give T cell receptor beta chains drawn from one sample of a study of blood T cell repertoires in COVID-19. Libraries were prepared by immunoSEQ multiplex PCR; TCRdb keeps only in-frame clonotypes and omits some of them. The table has over 250,000 clones, approximately 90% seen once. The sample comprised PBMCs or T cells enriched from blood (not recorded which). Source of these receptors: a woman between 50 and 59 years old who had recovered from COVID-19. Each CDR3 is given with its conserved first and last residue. A D gene is named only where the DNA matches it firmly. Not every row has a clone size; where given, it reads once, few, many or a size class.

clone_size	v_call	j_call	d_call	cdr3_aa	cdr3_nt
NA	TRBV5-1	TRBJ1-1	NA	CASSVTGMETEAFF	TGCGCCAGCAGCGTGACAGGAATGGAAACTGAAGCTTTCTTT
NA	TRBV27	TRBJ1-1	NA	CASSFFGTSMNTEAFF	TGTGCCAGCAGTTTTTTTGGGACAAGCATGAACACTGAAGCTTTCTTT
NA	TRBV7-2	TRBJ1-5	TRBD1	CASSLAGTGRQPQHF	TGTGCCAGCAGCTTAGCCGGGACAGGTCGACAGCCCCAGCATTTT
NA	TRBV27	TRBJ2-1	TRBD1	CASRYTRGPSTNNEQFF	TGTGCCAGCAGGTACACCAGGGGGCCCTCCACCAACAATGAGCAGTTCTTC
NA	TRBV27	TRBJ1-3	NA	CASSPRGPSGNTIYF	TGTGCCAGCAGCCCGCGGGGGCCCTCTGGAAACACCATATATTTT
NA	TRBV6-5	TRBJ2-1	TRBD2	CASRPLAGVYNEQFF	TGTGCCAGCAGGCCTCTAGCGGGAGTCTACAATGAGCAGTTCTTC
NA	TRBV7-2	TRBJ1-4	TRBD1	CASSYRGPNEKLFF	TGTGCCAGCAGCTACAGGGGACCTAATGAAAAACTGTTTTTT
NA	TRBV7-8	TRBJ1-3	NA	CASSLRGRDTIYF	TGTGCCAGCAGCTTAAGGGGGAGGGACACCATATATTTT
NA	TRBV3-1/TRBV3-2	TRBJ2-2	TRBD1	CASSQTGDTGELFF	TGTGCCAGCAGCCAGACAGGGGACACCGGGGAGCTGTTTTTT
NA	TRBV7-2	TRBJ2-1	NA	CASSYKQGISYNEQFF	TGTGCCAGCAGCTACAAACAGGGTATTTCCTACAATGAGCAGTTCTTC
once	TRBV7-3	TRBJ2-7	TRBD1	CASSLSGTGPYEQYF	TGTGCCAGCAGCTTGAGCGGGACAGGGCCCTACGAGCAGTACTTC
few	TRBV7-9	TRBJ2-7	TRBD2	CASSPIAGDDYEQYF	TGTGCCAGCAGCCCTATAGCGGGGGACGATTACGAGCAGTACTTC
NA	TRBV5-1	TRBJ1-2	TRBD1	CASSKAGTGGDYGYTF	TGCGCCAGCAGCAAGGCCGGGACAGGGGGCGACTATGGCTACACCTTC
NA	TRBV6-5	TRBJ2-7	TRBD1	CASSYGQGAYEQYF	TGTGCCAGCAGTTACGGACAGGGCGCCTACGAGCAGTACTTC
NA	TRBV5-1	TRBJ2-1	NA	CASSLETDSYNEQFF	TGCGCCAGCAGCTTGGAGACTGATTCCTACAATGAGCAGTTCTTC
NA	TRBV27	TRBJ2-2	TRBD2	CASRGLAGGGTGELFF	TGTGCCAGCAGGGGACTAGCGGGAGGGGGCACCGGGGAGCTGTTTTTT
NA	TRBV7-2	TRBJ1-2	NA	CASSHGLGGAVNYGYTF	TGTGCCAGCAGCCATGGACTGGGGGGGGCAGTCAACTATGGCTACACCTTC
NA	TRBV28	TRBJ2-3	TRBD1	CASSRGQGVRDTDTQYF	TGTGCCAGCAGCCGGGGACAGGGGGTAAGGGACACAGATACGCAGTATTTT
NA	TRBV9	TRBJ1-3	TRBD1	CASRNQGAGNTIYF	TGTGCCAGCAGAAACCAGGGGGCTGGAAACACCATATATTTT
NA	TRBV9	TRBJ1-2	TRBD1	CASSPDRELNYGYTF	TGTGCCAGCAGCCCGGACAGGGAGTTGAACTATGGCTACACCTTC
NA	TRBV2	TRBJ1-1	NA	CASSDGAAIEAFF	TGTGCCAGCAGTGATGGGGCCGCGATTGAAGCTTTCTTT
NA	TRBV19	TRBJ2-1	TRBD1	CASSRPGTGYNEQFF	TGTGCCAGTAGTAGACCCGGGACAGGGTACAATGAGCAGTTCTTC
NA	TRBV5-1	TRBJ2-4	TRBD1	CASSFTGTGGDIQYF	TGCGCCAGCAGCTTTACCGGGACAGGGGGTGACATTCAGTACTTC
NA	TRBV11-2	TRBJ2-1	TRBD2	CASSDPGASGYDEQFF	TGTGCCAGCAGCGACCCAGGGGCTAGCGGGTACGATGAGCAGTTCTTC
once	TRBV9	TRBJ1-4	NA	CASSPTPGVTNEKLFF	TGTGCCAGCAGCCCGACCCCAGGGGTTACTAATGAAAAACTGTTTTTT
NA	TRBV27	TRBJ2-1	TRBD1	CASSSQGARNEQFF	TGTGCCAGCAGCTCACAGGGGGCCCGCAATGAGCAGTTCTTC
NA	TRBV11-2	TRBJ2-1	TRBD2	CASSLLFGTRNYNEQFF	TGTGCCAGCAGCTTACTCTTCGGGACTAGAAATTACAATGAGCAGTTCTTC
NA	TRBV29-1	TRBJ1-1	NA	CSVQGVSEAFF	TGCAGCGTGCAAGGGGTCTCTGAAGCTTTCTTT
few	TRBV9	TRBJ2-5	NA	CASSAQTGREETQYF	TGTGCCAGCAGCGCACAAACAGGGCGGGAAGAGACCCAGTACTTC
NA	TRBV7-9	TRBJ2-1	TRBD1	CASSLGTGTGRGNEQFF	TGTGCCAGCAGCTTGGGTACCGGGACAGGGAGGGGCAATGAGCAGTTCTTC
NA	TRBV6-5	TRBJ2-3	NA	CASSLADTQYF	TGTGCCAGCAGTCTTGCAGATACGCAGTATTTT
NA	TRBV7-9	TRBJ1-4	NA	CASSLSSGKLFF	TGTGCCAGCAGCTTAAGTTCAGGAAAACTGTTTTTT
NA	TRBV4-3	TRBJ2-3	NA	CASSQEHTRTDTQYF	TGCGCCAGCAGCCAAGAACACACACGCACAGATACGCAGTATTTT
NA	TRBV7-8	TRBJ2-1	TRBD1	CASRQGVKTYEQFF	TGTGCCAGTCGACAGGGGGTAAAGACTTATGAGCAGTTCTTC
NA	TRBV10-3	TRBJ1-4	TRBD1	CATTDRANEKLFF	TGTGCCACTACGGACAGGGCTAATGAAAAACTGTTTTTT
NA	TRBV5-1	TRBJ2-3	NA	CASNPGVGTDTQYF	TGCGCCAGCAACCCAGGGGTGGGCACAGATACGCAGTATTTT
NA	TRBV5-1	TRBJ1-1	TRBD1	CASSQGQMNTEAFF	TGCGCCAGCAGCCAGGGACAGATGAACACTGAAGCTTTCTTT
NA	TRBV18	TRBJ1-6	TRBD1	CASSADRGPNSPLHF	TGTGCCAGCTCCGCGGACAGGGGGCCTAATTCACCCCTCCACTTT
NA	TRBV19	TRBJ1-2	NA	CASNPPHRNYGYTF	TGTGCCAGTAATCCCCCTCACCGGAACTATGGCTACACCTTC
NA	TRBV5-1	TRBJ2-7	NA	CASSLTGFLDEQYF	TGCGCCAGCAGCCTGACAGGATTCCTAGACGAGCAGTACTTC
NA	TRBV7-8	TRBJ2-5	NA	CASSPRAVGGKRETQYF	TGTGCCAGCAGCCCCCGGGCGGTCGGAGGGAAGAGAGAGACCCAGTACTTC
NA	TRBV4-1	TRBJ1-3	NA	CASSQVTGAGNTIYF	TGCGCCAGCAGCCAAGTAACGGGGGCTGGAAACACCATATATTTT